Below are 17 T cell receptor beta chains sequenced from a single sample in a study of shared T cell receptors in the human thymus. TCRdb's table, derived via immunoSEQ multiplex PCR, lists solely in-frame clones and lacks some. Of fewer than 700,000 clones listed, more than 75% were seen once; the top ten hold 0.0085% to 0.012%. A further study also used this sample, focusing on human thymus T cells.

The sample was thymocytes. The receptor set was obtained from a boy younger than two with a congenital heart defect.

The V and J genes are TRBV28 and TRBJ1-3, with TRBD1 as a possible D gene (6 bases). Germline V gene lookup returns CDR1 MDHEN and CDR2 SYDVKM. V was clipped by 11 bases and J by 4 bases, with 12 bases between them. The CDR3 consists of 12 residues. CDR3 DNA: TGTGCCCTACAGGGCCACGGAAACACCATATATTTT. This gives the protein CALQGHGNTIYF.

The gene calls are TRBV4-1 and TRBJ1-4, with 8 bases fitting TRBD1. CDR1 and CDR2 from the germline V gene are MGHRA and YSYEKL. J gave up 4 bases and V 0 bases, and 1 base lay outside the gene matches. The CDR3 sequence is 15 residues long. The CDR3 sequence is CASSQETGGNEKLFF. The CDR3 DNA reads as TGCGCCAGCAGCCAAGAAACAGGGGGTAATGAAAAACTGTTTTTT.

This chain joins TRBV10-1 and TRBJ1-5; possible D gene TRBD1, 5 bases. The germline gives CDR1 WNHNN, CDR2 SYGVQD (reference sequence). V was pared by 5 bases and J by 5 bases, with 16 bases between. The CDR3 has 15 residues. This CDR3 reads CASSLGGLGDQPQHF. DNA of the CDR3: TGCGCCAGCAGTCTGGGGGGATTGGGGGATCAGCCCCAGCATTTT.

This chain connects TRBV10-2 to TRBJ2-1; the D gene is possibly TRBD2 (6 bases). Trimming pared 3 bases from V and 4 bases from J, leaving 7 bases between. This CDR3 has 13 amino acids. The germline V gene has CDR1 WSHSY and CDR2 SAAADI. The CDR3 protein is CASSDGGYNEQFF. In nucleotides, the CDR3 is TGCGCCAGCAGTGATGGGGGGTACAATGAGCAGTTCTTC.

This clone was detected only once. CDR3: CASSKASDRSYGYTF. The CDR3 DNA reads TGTGCCAGCAGCAAAGCGTCTGACAGAAGTTATGGCTACACCTTC. V usage is TRBV21-1 and J usage is TRBJ1-2; the table's D gene call, TRBD1, was not cross checked with the DNA. TRBV21-1 is a pseudogene locus. The CDR3 runs to 15 residues.

This clone appeared once. The genes are TRBV7-9 and TRBJ1-5; D remains unclear. The germline CDR1 and CDR2 sequences are SEHNR and FQNEAQ (reference sequence). The CDR3 totals 14 residues. Trimming shortened V by 4 bases and J by 10 bases, and 17 bases separated the two germline ends. The CDR3 loop is CASSSSLGVEPQHF. The CDR3 region has the DNA TGTGCCAGCAGCTCCAGTCTCGGAGTGGAACCCCAGCATTTT.

The chain has TRBV6-1 and TRBJ1-5; a weak D match, TRBD1 (5 bases). The CDR3 contains 15 residues. The germline gives CDR1 MNHNS, CDR2 SASEGT. Trimming took 4 bases from V and 4 from J, leaving 14 bases between them. As DNA, the CDR3 is TGTGCCAGCAGTGTGGGCCGGGACTCAAATCAGCCCCAGCATTTT. This gives the protein CASSVGRDSNQPQHF.

The chain has TRBV27 and TRBJ2-4; possibly TRBD1 for D (5 bases). This CDR3 has 11 residues. The V end was cut by 8 bases, the J end by 3 bases, with 5 bases between. Germline CDR1 and CDR2: MNHEY and SMNVEV (reference sequence). The CDR3 is CASQGKNIQYF. The CDR3 nucleotides are TGTGCCAGCCAGGGCAAAAACATTCAGTACTTC.

The V gene is TRBV28, the J gene TRBJ2-7, with a weak D call TRBD2 (6 bases). The V end was cut by 5 bases, the J end by 5 bases, with 16 bases between. The CDR3 runs 14 residues. Germline V CDR1 and CDR2: MDHEN, SYDVKM. The CDR3 DNA reads TGTGCCAGCAGTGACTTAACTAGCCCTGACGAGCAGTACTTC. As protein: CASSDLTSPDEQYF. Full variable domain (outside the CDR3, taken from reference TRBV28 and TRBJ2-7): DVKVTQSSRYLVKRTGEKVFLECVQDMDHENMFWYRQDPGLGLRLIYFSYDVKMKEKGDIPEGYSVSREKKERFSLILESASTNQTSMYLCASSDLTSPDEQYFGPGTRLTVT.

This chain connects TRBV6-1 to TRBJ1-3; the D is unclear. Germline CDR1 MNHNS, CDR2 SASEGT. The CDR3 loop spans 15 amino acids. V was shortened by 7 bases and J by 0 bases, with 13 bases between the two germline ends. The CDR3 nucleotides are TGTGCCAGCACCCCCAGACAATCCTCTGGAAACACCATATATTTT. Amino acids: CASTPRQSSGNTIYF.

The J gene is TRBJ1-1, the V gene TRBV7-9, with D possibly being TRBD1 (6 bases). Between the trimmed V and J ends, which lost 5 bases and 3 bases, there was a span of 16 bases. The CDR3 sequence is 15 residues long. From germline, CDR1 is SEHNR and CDR2 FQNEAQ (reference sequence). In DNA, the CDR3 is TGTGCCAGCAGCCCCCCCTACAGGGTAGACACTGAAGCTTTCTTT. Translation gives CASSPPYRVDTEAFF.

This CDR3 is CASSLRAGFHMKDTEAFF. The DNA for the CDR3 is TGTGCCAGCAGTTTAAGGGCAGGGTTTCATATGAAGGACACTGAAGCTTTCTTT. The V and J genes are TRBV28 and TRBJ1-1; D may be TRBD1 (5 bases). The CDR3 extends over 18 amino acids. V was trimmed by 2 bases and J by 3 bases, leaving 22 bases between them. The V gene's germline CDR1 is MDHEN and CDR2 SYDVKM.

The CDR3 bases are TGTGCCAGCAGTGAAAAGGGGGATGGTGAGACCCAGTACTTC. Translating it yields CASSEKGDGETQYF. This chain connects TRBV2 to TRBJ2-5; tentative D call: TRBD1 (6 bases). V lost 2 bases to trimming and J lost 5 bases, with 12 bases between them. The V gene's germline CDR1 is SNHLY and CDR2 FYNNEI. This CDR3 region has 14 residues.

This chain links TRBV5-1 with TRBJ2-3; no definite D call. Trimming removed 7 bases at V and 0 bases at J, with 12 bases between. This CDR3 spans 14 amino acids. Per the germline V gene, CDR1 is SGHRS and CDR2 is YFSETQ. Here the CDR3 reads CASSAVPSTDTQYF. In nucleotides, the CDR3 is TGCGCCAGCTCCGCGGTACCTAGCACAGATACGCAGTATTTT.

This sequence joins TRBV4-3 and TRBJ2-7; D uncertain. The CDR3 is 13 amino acids. Trimming left V 4 bases short and J 3 bases short, with 10 bases between. Germline V CDR1 and CDR2: LGHNA, YSLEER. CDR3 sequence reads: CASSLRINYEQYF. CDR3 DNA sequence: TGCGCCAGCAGCCTCAGAATCAACTACGAGCAGTACTTC.

J is TRBJ2-7 and V is TRBV6-5; the match to TRBD1 covers 10 bases. V lost 5 bases, J lost 2 bases, and 6 bases stayed unmatched. Germline V gene lookup returns CDR1 MNHEY and CDR2 SVGAGI. CDR3 size: 15 residues. The CDR3 sequence: CASSLRDRGTYEQYF. CDR3 nucleotide sequence: TGTGCCAGCAGTCTCCGGGACAGGGGAACCTACGAGCAGTACTTC.

V gene TRBV4-1 combines with J gene TRBJ2-5; 8 nucleotides agree with TRBD2. CDR1 and CDR2 (germline): MGHRA, YSYEKL. This CDR3 has 16 amino acids. V shed 5 bases and J 3 bases; nucleotides not matched to a gene: 11. The CDR3 reads CASSAIPGRAEETQYF. The CDR3 DNA is TGCGCCAGCAGCGCAATACCCGGGAGGGCCGAAGAGACCCAGTACTTC.